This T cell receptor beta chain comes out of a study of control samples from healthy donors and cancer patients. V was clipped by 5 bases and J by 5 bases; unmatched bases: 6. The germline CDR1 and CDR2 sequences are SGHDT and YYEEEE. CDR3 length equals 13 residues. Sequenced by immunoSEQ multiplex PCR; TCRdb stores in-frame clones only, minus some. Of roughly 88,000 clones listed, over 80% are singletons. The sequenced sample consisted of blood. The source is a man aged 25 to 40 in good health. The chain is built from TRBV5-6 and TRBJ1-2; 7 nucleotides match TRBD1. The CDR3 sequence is CASRYRGGYGYTF. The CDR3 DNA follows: TGTGCCAGCAGGTACAGGGGAGGGTATGGCTACACCTTC.